The rows below give T cell receptor beta chains drawn from one sample of a study of tumor and adjacent non-tumor tissue in lung cancer. MiXCR, applied by TCRdb to the multiplex PCR reads, yields one record per CDR3 protein. The sample has 81,000 or so distinct CDR3 sequences; roughly 80% are singletons. Sequencing used distant non-tumor lung tissue. The source of these receptors is a man in his 60s with non-small cell lung cancer. Each CDR3 is given with its conserved first and last residue. The order of the fields is D gene, clone size, J gene, V gene, CDR3 DNA, CDR3 protein. A D gene is named only where the DNA matches it firmly. Part of the rows lack a size; the others show once, few, many or a class for expanded clones.

NA NA TRBJ2-6 TRBV11-2 TGTGCCAGCAATCCTATATCTGGGGTCAACGTGCTGACTTTC CASNPISGVNVLTF
NA NA TRBJ1-1 TRBV11-2 TGTGCCAGCAGCTTAGGAACGGTTGTGAGGTACACTGAAGCTTTCTTT CASSLGTVVRYTEAFF
NA once TRBJ2-7 TRBV7-9 TGTGCCAGCAGCCGCATTGGAGGGAGAAACTCCTACGAGCAGTACTTC CASSRIGGRNSYEQYF
NA NA TRBJ2-5 TRBV6-5 TGTGCCAGCAGTTACTCTTTAGGGGGATACAAGACCCAGTACTTC CASSYSLGGYKTQYF
NA NA TRBJ2-1 TRBV6-5 TGTGCCAGTAGTTACACCGTGACAGGAGGCACCTACAATGAGCAGTTCTTC CASSYTVTGGTYNEQFF
NA NA TRBJ2-1 TRBV11-1 TGTGCCAGCAGCTTAGACGCAGTGATCTACAATGAGCAGTTCTTC CASSLDAVIYNEQFF
TRBD1 once TRBJ2-1 TRBV7-2 TGTGCCAGCAGCTTAGCCAGGGTACAGGGGGCTTGGGATGAGCAGTTATTC CASSLARVQGAWDEQLF
NA NA TRBJ2-3 TRBV6-1 TGTGACAACAGGCCGGGTGACGGGAGGACAGATACGCAATATTTT CDNRPGDGRTDTQYF
NA NA TRBJ2-4 TRBV30 TGTGCCTGGAGTGAAGCAGGATTAGCCAAAAACATTCAGTACTTC CAWSEAGLAKNIQYF
TRBD2 NA TRBJ2-1 TRBV11-3 TGTGCCAGCGGCTTCGGGAGGTCCAGTGAGCAGTTCTTC CASGFGRSSEQFF
TRBD1 NA TRBJ2-2 TRBV11-3 TGTGCCAGGAGTTCAGGGGGTGCCAGGGAGCTGTTTTTT CARSSGGARELFF
NA NA TRBJ2-1 TRBV12-3/TRBV12-4 TGTGTCAGCAGTTTACTCGCTAGCAGGCATGAGCAGTTCTTC CVSSLLASRHEQFF
NA NA TRBJ1-6 TRBV20-1 TGCAGTGTTAGAGACGAGGACGGGCATCATAATTCACCCCTCCACTTT CSVRDEDGHHNSPLHF
TRBD1 once TRBJ1-4 TRBV4-3 TGCACCAGCGGCCAAGATTTCACAGGGGGCGCGACGAAAGAAAAACTGTTTTTT CTSGQDFTGGATKEKLFF
NA NA TRBJ1-5 TRBV6-2/TRBV6-3 TGTGCCAACTGGCGAGAGGGACAAAGCGGGAATCAGCCCCTGCATTTT CANWREGQSGNQPLHF
NA NA TRBJ1-5 TRBV12-3/TRBV12-4 TGTGCCAGCGTCGAGGGGGGGGCCCTTCAGCCCCGGCATTTT CASVEGGALQPRHF
NA NA TRBJ2-3 TRBV11-2 TGTGCCAGCAGCTTGGGGGCGGGGCAAAGTACAGATAAGCAGTATTTT CASSLGAGQSTDKQYF
NA NA TRBJ2-3 TRBV20-1 TGCAGTGCCTCGGACATCCGGAGGGCAGATACGCGGTATTTT CSASDIRRADTRYF
TRBD2 NA TRBJ2-7 TRBV4-2 TGTGCCAGCAGCCAAGACCGGCACCCCACTAGCGGGTGGACCTACGAGCAACACTTC CASSQDRHPTSGWTYEQHF
NA NA TRBJ2-3 TRBV6-5 TGTGCCAGCAGCGTATGCACAGATATGCAGTATTTT CASSVCTDMQYF
NA NA TRBJ2-5 TRBV12-3/TRBV12-4 TGCGCCAGTAGACGGGGCCCCCTAAACACGGAGACCCAGTACTTC CASRRGPLNTETQYF
NA NA TRBJ2-3 TRBV6-2/TRBV6-3 TGTGCCAGCAATTCCCGGGCCAAGAGAGATACGCAGTATTTT CASNSRAKRDTQYF
NA NA TRBJ1-1 TRBV11-2 TGTGCCAGCAGCTTGGATATGAACACTGAAGATTTCTTT CASSLDMNTEDFF
NA NA TRBJ2-2 TRBV29-1 TGCAGCTTTGAACGGGGTAACACCGGGGAGCTGTTTTTT CSFERGNTGELFF
NA NA TRBJ2-1 TRBV6-2/TRBV6-3 TGTGCTAGCAGTCGGGACTTCCGCAATGAGCAGTTCTTC CASSRDFRNEQFF
TRBD1 NA TRBJ2-7 TRBV7-9 TGTGCCAGCAACTTAGGCACAGGGGGAAATGAGCAGTACTTC CASNLGTGGNEQYF
NA NA TRBJ1-1 TRBV5-5 TGTGCCAGCAGCTTGGTACTCCGAGAAGCTTTCTTT CASSLVLREAFF
TRBD2 NA TRBJ2-7 TRBV4-3 TGCGCCAGTAGCCTAGCGGCGGGGAGCTTGGACCCCTCCTTC CASSLAAGSLDPSF
TRBD2 NA TRBJ2-2 TRBV12-3/TRBV12-4 TGTGCCAGCAGTTCATTAGCTACGGGGGGGCTGTTTTTT CASSSLATGGLFF
TRBD1 NA TRBJ2-1 TRBV7-8 TGTACCAGCACTCTGGACAGGGGTTACAATGAGCAGTTCTTC CTSTLDRGYNEQFF
NA NA TRBJ2-1 TRBV6-2/TRBV6-3 TGTGCCAGCAGGACCTTGGGAGAGGGATGGCATGAGCTGTTCTTC CASRTLGEGWHELFF
TRBD2 NA TRBJ2-1 TRBV20-1 TGCAGAGCCGAAAGCGGGAGGGTCCCCGATGAGCAGTTCTTC CRAESGRVPDEQFF
TRBD1 NA TRBJ1-1 TRBV10-1 TGCTCCAGCAGACCCCCAGGGGGACGAACTTTCTTT CSSRPPGGRTFF
NA NA TRBJ1-2 TRBV7-9 TGTGCCAGCAGTCTAGGGTCAGGACCTGCTGGTACCTTC CASSLGSGPAGTF
NA NA TRBJ2-7 TRBV11-2 TGTGCCAGCTGCTTAGACGGAAGTCCCTATGAGCAGTACTTC CASCLDGSPYEQYF
NA many TRBJ2-2 TRBV6-5 TGTGCCAGCAGTTACCGGGCAGCCTACACCGGGGAGCTGTTTTTT CASSYRAAYTGELFF
TRBD2 NA TRBJ2-7 TRBV10-3 TGTGCCATCAGTAACGGACTAGCGGGAGGGCTGCAGCTCTACGAGCAGTACTTC CAISNGLAGGLQLYEQYF
NA once TRBJ2-7 TRBV29-1 TGCAGCATTGGTAACTGGCAGGGATTCAACGAGCAGTACTTC CSIGNWQGFNEQYF
NA once TRBJ1-2 TRBV11-2 TGTGCCAGTAGCTCCAGGACCGCCGCGGACTATAGCTACACCTTC CASSSRTAADYSYTF
TRBD2 NA TRBJ2-1 TRBV29-1 TGCAGCGTTTTGGGTAGCGGGGGGTACAATGAGCAGTTTTTC CSVLGSGGYNEQFF
NA NA TRBJ2-2 TRBV4-1 TGCGCCAGCAGCCACTTATCCGGGGAGCTGATTTTT CASSHLSGELIF